This TCR beta chain came from a study of identical twins. Findings and limits, study-wide: Cord blood beta clonotypes present at high abundance carried fewer insertions; no such pattern appeared in memory repertoires. Researchers caution that invariant MAIT and iNKT cells could partly confound zero-insertion analyses.

Template switching (which added a universal primer site) was used, and cDNA carried unique molecular identifiers. TCRdb redid the calling of the 5' RACE reads with MiXCR, one entry per CDR3 protein. This sample has about 220,000 distinct CDR3 sequences; around 10% occur once, and the top ten carry around 5%. This clonotype came up a few times. Its antigen is currently unknown. V dropped 5 bases and J dropped 5 bases, with 9 bases sitting between them. Germline CDR1 reads SGHTA; CDR2 reads FQGNSA. This CDR3 region has 13 residues. Every one of the donors was a healthy Caucasian. The sample was memory (CD45RO+) T cells sorted from blood. The rearrangement joins TRBV7-2 to TRBJ1-4, with D hard to call. This clonotype was obtained from a woman aged 18-30 years in good health. CDR3 in DNA: TGTGCCAGCAGCGTACAGAGGAATGAAAAACTGTTTTTT. It yields the protein CASSVQRNEKLFF.